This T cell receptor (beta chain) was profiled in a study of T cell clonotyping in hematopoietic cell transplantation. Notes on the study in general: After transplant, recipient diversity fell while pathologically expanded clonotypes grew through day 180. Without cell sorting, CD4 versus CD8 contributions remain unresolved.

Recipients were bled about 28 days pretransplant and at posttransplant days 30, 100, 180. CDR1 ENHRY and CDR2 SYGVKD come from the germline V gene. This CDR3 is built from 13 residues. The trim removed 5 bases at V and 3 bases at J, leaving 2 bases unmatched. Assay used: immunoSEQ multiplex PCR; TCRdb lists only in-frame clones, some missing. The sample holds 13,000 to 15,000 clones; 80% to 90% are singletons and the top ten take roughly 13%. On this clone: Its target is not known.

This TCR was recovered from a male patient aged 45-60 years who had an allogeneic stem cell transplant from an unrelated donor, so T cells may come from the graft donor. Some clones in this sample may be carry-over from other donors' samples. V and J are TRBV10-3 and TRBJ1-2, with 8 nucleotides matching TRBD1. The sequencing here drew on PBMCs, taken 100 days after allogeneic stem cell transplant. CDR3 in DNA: TGTGCCATCAGTCCGGACAGGGACTATGGCTACACCTTC. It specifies CAISPDRDYGYTF.